The T cell receptor beta chain under discussion was sequenced for a study of shared clonotypes between healthy human individuals. About the research overall: Plates per donor: three CD4 naive, three CD4 memory, two CD8 naive, one CD8 memory.

The CDR3 sequence is 17 residues long. V gave up 0 bases and J gave up 5 bases, with 16 bases separating them. Germline CDR1 and CDR2: LNHNV and YYDKDF (reference sequence). Researchers divided each subset's genomic DNA evenly across several immunoSEQ plates. Sorted-subset replicate PCRs used about 0.2 ug DNA, 25,000 to 30,000 T cell genomes. Sequenced by immunoSEQ multiplex PCR; TCRdb stores in-frame clones only, minus some. The sample carries around 1,000,000 clones, around 77% recorded once. Naive CD4+ cells were CD45RA-selected; the remaining cells were memory. V is TRBV15 and J is TRBJ2-2; a possible D gene is TRBD2 (6 bases). The specimen was memory CD4+ T cells from PBMCs. Sample subset: CD45RA-negative fraction. This receptor was identified in a man younger than 35 in good health. Some clones in this sample may be carry-over from other donors' samples. Here the CDR3 DNA reads TGTGCCACCAGCAGAGACGAGCGGGTTCGTCGAACCGGGGAGCTGTTTTTT. Translation: CATSRDERVRRTGELFF.